This is a list of T cell receptor beta chains from one sample in a study of blood T cell repertoires in COVID-19. TCRdb's table, derived via immunoSEQ multiplex PCR, lists solely in-frame clones and lacks some. Here the sample spans 300,000 to 400,000 clones, around 91% being singletons. Sequencing was carried out using PBMCs or T cells enriched from blood (not recorded which). The receptor set was obtained from a man between 18 and 29 years old who had recovered from COVID-19. The CDR3 runs from the conserved cysteine through the conserved F or W. A D gene is named only where the DNA matches it firmly. Rows give clone size only sometimes, using once, few, many, or a class for an expanded clone.

j_call clone_size d_call v_call cdr3_nt cdr3_aa
TRBJ2-7 . TRBD1 TRBV5-4 TGTGCCAGCAACAAACCGGGACAGGGCTACGAGCAGTACTTC CASNKPGQGYEQYF
TRBJ1-1 . . TRBV7-6 TGTGCCAGCAGCTTAGAGGCGGAACGGGGGGTGACTGAAGCTTTCTTT CASSLEAERGVTEAFF
TRBJ1-1 . . TRBV7-9 TGTGCCAGCAGCTTGGCGGGGGCGGGCAACACTGAAGCTTTCTTT CASSLAGAGNTEAFF
TRBJ2-3 . TRBD2 TRBV5-5 TGTGCCAGCAGCTTGGCCAGCGGGGGAGGGATCACAGATACGCAGTATTTT CASSLASGGGITDTQYF
TRBJ2-1 . . TRBV28 TGTGCCAGCAGTTTCTTTCGGAATGAGCAGTTCTTC CASSFFRNEQFF
TRBJ2-7 . TRBD2 TRBV11-3 TGTGCCAGCAGCTTACGGGGGGGCGAGCAGTACTTC CASSLRGGEQYF
TRBJ2-1 once . TRBV5-1 TGCGCCAGTTCTTTTTCCTACAATGAGCAGTTCTTC CASSFSYNEQFF
TRBJ2-6 . . TRBV19 TGTGCCAGTAAAGTAGGGGGCTCTGGGGCCAACGTCCTGACTTTC CASKVGGSGANVLTF
TRBJ1-2 . . TRBV9 TGTGCCAGCAGCGTAGGTGGGGGGAACTATGGCTACACCTTC CASSVGGGNYGYTF
TRBJ2-7 . TRBD2 TRBV6-5 TGTGCCAGCAGCCCGGGACTAGATGACGAGCAGTACTTC CASSPGLDDEQYF
TRBJ1-5 . TRBD1 TRBV4-1 TGCGCCAGCAGCCAGGAAGGCCCGGGACAGGATCAGCCCCAGCATTTT CASSQEGPGQDQPQHF
TRBJ1-3 once TRBD1 TRBV4-2 TGTGCCAGCAGCCAGCCACAGGGGACTGGAAACACCATATATTTT CASSQPQGTGNTIYF
TRBJ1-5 many . TRBV2 TGTGCCAGCATGCCCCACCCGGCGGGGGATCAGCCCCAGCATTTT CASMPHPAGDQPQHF
TRBJ1-2 . TRBD1 TRBV5-1 TGCGCCAGCAGTACTGACAGGGGGTATGGCTACACCTTC CASSTDRGYGYTF
TRBJ1-2 . . TRBV7-8 TGTGCCAGCAGCCGCAACGTGGGCCGCACTAACTATGGCTACACCTTC CASSRNVGRTNYGYTF
TRBJ1-5 . . TRBV5-8 TGTGCCAGCAGCTTGGGGTCCTATAGCAATCAGCCCCAGCATTTT CASSLGSYSNQPQHF
TRBJ1-1 once TRBD1 TRBV18 TGTGCCAGCACGGGACAGTACACTGAAGCTTTCTTT CASTGQYTEAFF
TRBJ1-6 . TRBD1 TRBV6-5 TGTGCCACCAGACAGGGGGCAAGCTCACCCCTCCACTTT CATRQGASSPLHF
TRBJ1-5 . . TRBV5-1 TGCGCCAGCAGCTCCGCGCCGGGCGGCGGGAGAAGGCATTTT CASSSAPGGGRRHF
TRBJ2-4 . TRBD1 TRBV5-1 TGCGCCAGCAGCTACCGAGGGACAGAACTAGCCAAAAACATTCAGTACTTC CASSYRGTELAKNIQYF
TRBJ2-7 . . TRBV4-1 TGCGCCAGCAGCGAAGGGGGGGAACAGGGGCGCCGCTACGAGCAGTACTTC CASSEGGEQGRRYEQYF
TRBJ2-7 . TRBD2 TRBV28 TGTGCCAGCAGTTTGGGACTAGCGGGGCTGAGCTCCTACGAGCAGTACTTC CASSLGLAGLSSYEQYF
TRBJ2-5 once TRBD2 TRBV5-4 TGTGCCAGCCGGGCCGTCGGGGGGGAGGAGACCCAGTACTTC CASRAVGGEETQYF
TRBJ1-5 few . TRBV29-1 TGCAGCGTGGGGGGGCCGATGGGCAATCAGCCCCAGCATTTT CSVGGPMGNQPQHF
TRBJ2-3 few . TRBV24-1 TGTGCCACCCAACCTCCCCTCCGGGAGCAAATTGGGGATACGCAGTATTTT CATQPPLREQIGDTQYF
TRBJ1-2 once TRBD1 TRBV5-1 TGCGCCAGCAGCTTGGACAGGGGGCGAAGCGGTATCTATGGCTACACCTTC CASSLDRGRSGIYGYTF
TRBJ1-3 few . TRBV9 TGTGCCAGCAGCGTAGAATCCGGTGACAGAGGAAACACCATATATTTT CASSVESGDRGNTIYF